The rows below give T cell receptor beta chains drawn from one sample of a study of early T cells in non-severe SARS-CoV-2 infection. One entry per CDR3 protein results from TCRdb running MiXCR on the 5' RACE reads. The sample lists 100,000 to 140,000 distinct CDR3 sequences, more than 9.5% occurring once. The source material was whole blood. The receptors come from an adult who was a healthcare worker with PCR-confirmed SARS-CoV-2 infection or an uninfected control (not recorded which). The CDR3 runs from the conserved cysteine through the conserved F or W. The D gene is left open where the match is weak. Only some rows state a clone size, as once, few, many or a class for expanded clones.

TGCGCCAGCACAGCCATGCCCGGCGAGCACGGGACCCAGTACTTC,CASTAMPGEHGTQYF,NA,TRBJ2-5,NA,15,TRBV5-1
TGCGCCAGCAAAAGTGGAGACGAGCAGTACTTC,CASKSGDEQYF,NA,TRBJ2-7,few,11,TRBV5-1
TGTGCCAGCAGCTTGGTCGCGGGAGAAGCTGAGCAGTACTTC,CASSLVAGEAEQYF,TRBD2,TRBJ2-7,few,14,TRBV5-4
TGCGCCAGCAGCCAGATAGCGGGAGGGGCCAACGTCCTGACTTTC,CASSQIAGGANVLTF,TRBD2,TRBJ2-6,many,15,TRBV4-3
TGTGCCAGCAGTCTACAGGGGGCCCAAGCTTTCTTT,CASSLQGAQAFF,TRBD1,TRBJ1-1,many,12,TRBV6-5
TGTGCCAGCGAACTAGCGGGAGCGCTGCGGACCCAGTACTTC,CASELAGALRTQYF,TRBD2,TRBJ2-5,many,14,TRBV13
TGTGCCAGCAGTTACGATAAGTCTAGCGGAAAAACCCAGTACTTC,CASSYDKSSGKTQYF,TRBD2,TRBJ2-5,many,15,TRBV6-6
TGTGCCAGCAGCGGGGATCGGGCTTCTGAGCAGTTCTTC,CASSGDRASEQFF,NA,TRBJ2-1,many,13,TRBV9
TGTGCCAGCAGTTTCTGGGTTAAGGGGTCACTAGGGGTGAATGAGCAGTTCTTC,CASSFWVKGSLGVNEQFF,NA,TRBJ2-1,NA,18,TRBV28
TGCAGTGCTATAGGGGGGCTGTCGGGGACCCAGTACTTC,CSAIGGLSGTQYF,NA,TRBJ2-5,few,13,TRBV20-1
TGTGCCAGCAGTGCCAACTACGAGCAGTACTTC,CASSANYEQYF,NA,TRBJ2-7,many,11,TRBV28
TGTGCCAGCACCGACACGCCACCCTCCGTCCATGAGCAGTTCTTC,CASTDTPPSVHEQFF,NA,TRBJ2-1,many,15,TRBV5-4
TGTGCCAGCAGCCCCTCGGACAGGCAAGAGACCCAGTACTTC,CASSPSDRQETQYF,TRBD1,TRBJ2-5,NA,14,TRBV11-2
TGTGCCAGCCTCATGACAGGGGCGGCTGAAGCTTTCTTT,CASLMTGAAEAFF,TRBD1,TRBJ1-1,many,13,TRBV5-6
TGTGCCAGCAGTGAATCGGGGGGGACTAGCGCTGATGAGCAGTTCTTC,CASSESGGTSADEQFF,TRBD2,TRBJ2-1,few,16,TRBV25-1
TGCAGTGCTATGCAGGGTTATGAGCAGTTCTTC,CSAMQGYEQFF,NA,TRBJ2-1,few,11,TRBV20-1
TGTGCCTGGAGTGGCGGATGGGGGCTGCACACCGGGGAGCTGTTTTTT,CAWSGGWGLHTGELFF,NA,TRBJ2-2,NA,16,TRBV30
TGTGCCAGCAGCGCCGGACTAGTCGGTGAGCAGTACTTC,CASSAGLVGEQYF,TRBD2,TRBJ2-7,NA,13,TRBV9
TGCGCCAGCAGCTTTGCGGGGAACACTGAAGCTTTCTTT,CASSFAGNTEAFF,NA,TRBJ1-1,many,13,TRBV5-1
TGCGCCAGCCCCCCGGACAGGGGCGGCAATCAGCCCCAGCATTTT,CASPPDRGGNQPQHF,TRBD1,TRBJ1-5,NA,15,TRBV4-3
TGTGCCAGCAGCGTAGTGGGAGGCCCTGAAGCTTTCTTT,CASSVVGGPEAFF,NA,TRBJ1-1,many,13,TRBV9
TGTGCCACCAGCAGAGTACCCGGTACAGAGACCCAGTACTTC,CATSRVPGTETQYF,NA,TRBJ2-5,many,14,TRBV15
TGTGCCAGCAGTGCATTGTCTGGCAGTGAAGCTTTCTTT,CASSALSGSEAFF,NA,TRBJ1-1,few,13,TRBV6-4
TGTGCCAGCAGTCCTGACAGACGGGTTACCTCCTACGAGCAGTACTTC,CASSPDRRVTSYEQYF,NA,TRBJ2-7,many,16,TRBV12-3/TRBV12-4
TGCAGAGCTCGGGCCGGGGCAGAGCAGAAAAACATTCAGTACTTC,CRARAGAEQKNIQYF,NA,TRBJ2-4,NA,15,TRBV20-1
TGCAGTGCTAGGGGTCTAGCGGGATACAATGAGCAGTTCTTC,CSARGLAGYNEQFF,TRBD2,TRBJ2-1,few,14,TRBV20-1
TGTGCCAGCAGCCGTTCGACTAGCGGACCCCTCTACGAGCAGTACTTC,CASSRSTSGPLYEQYF,TRBD2,TRBJ2-7,few,16,TRBV11-2
TGTGCCAGCAGTTTGGACAGGGAAGTTTCACCCCTCCACTTT,CASSLDREVSPLHF,TRBD1,TRBJ1-6,NA,14,TRBV6-1
TGCAGCGCGGGTTGGCGGGGAGCCTACGAGCAGTACTTC,CSAGWRGAYEQYF,NA,TRBJ2-7,NA,13,TRBV20-1
TGCGCCAGCAGCCAAGACGGAGATACGCAGTATTTT,CASSQDGDTQYF,NA,TRBJ2-3,many,12,TRBV4-1
TGTGCCAGCAGTGGGACTATCTTTAACACCGGGGAGCTGTTTTTT,CASSGTIFNTGELFF,TRBD2,TRBJ2-2,many,15,TRBV6-2/TRBV6-3
TGTGCCAGCAGCTTGGGCTCTAATTCACCCCTCCACTTT,CASSLGSNSPLHF,NA,TRBJ1-6,few,13,TRBV7-8
TGTGCCAGCAGCTCAATCTACAGGGCTTCACCCCTCCACTTT,CASSSIYRASPLHF,NA,TRBJ1-6,NA,14,TRBV12-3/TRBV12-4
TGTGCCAGCAGCCAAGCAACCGGGGCCCGCGAGCAGTACTTC,CASSQATGAREQYF,NA,TRBJ2-7,NA,14,TRBV3-1
TGTGCCAGCAGCCAGGGACAGGGGGGAGGCCAACGCTACGAGCAGTACTTC,CASSQGQGGGQRYEQYF,TRBD1,TRBJ2-7,NA,17,TRBV3-1
TGTGCCAGCAGCTTAGGAACAGGGGGAGCAGGACTAGCGGGAGAGTTATACGAGCAGTACTTC,CASSLGTGGAGLAGELYEQYF,TRBD2,TRBJ2-7,NA,21,TRBV7-8
TGCAGCGTGGGGGAATCTGGGGCCAACGTCCTGACTTTC,CSVGESGANVLTF,NA,TRBJ2-6,few,13,TRBV29-1
TGTGCCAGCAGCCTTCGACTAGCGGGGCCCACAGATACGCAGTATTTT,CASSLRLAGPTDTQYF,TRBD2,TRBJ2-3,NA,16,TRBV14
TGCAGTGCCCATGGGGGGCAGGGGGACACTGAAGCTTTCTTT,CSAHGGQGDTEAFF,TRBD1,TRBJ1-1,many,14,TRBV20-1
TGCAGTGCTAGAGAAAGCCTACACCCCTACAATGAGCAGTTCTTC,CSARESLHPYNEQFF,NA,TRBJ2-1,few,15,TRBV20-1
TGCAGTGTCCCGCCGGGATCTTACTACGAGCAGTACTTC,CSVPPGSYYEQYF,NA,TRBJ2-7,NA,13,TRBV20-1
TGTGCCAGTAGATCGGGGGAGACCCAGTACTTC,CASRSGETQYF,NA,TRBJ2-5,many,11,TRBV19
TGTGCCAGCAGCCGGGATGAAGAGACCCAGTACTTC,CASSRDEETQYF,NA,TRBJ2-5,many,12,TRBV28
TGTGCCAGCAGCGTGAGCGGGAGCCGGGCCACAGATACGCAGTATTTT,CASSVSGSRATDTQYF,TRBD2,TRBJ2-3,NA,16,TRBV5-6
TGTGCCGGCGCAGGTACCTCCCAGAGCTCCTACAATGAGCAGTTCTTC,CAGAGTSQSSYNEQFF,NA,TRBJ2-1,few,16,TRBV28
TGTGCCAGCAGCGCACTATCGGGAGGGCCTGTCGATGAGCAGTTCTTC,CASSALSGGPVDEQFF,TRBD2,TRBJ2-1,few,16,TRBV9
TGTGCCAGCAGCGTGACTGGTCTCGAATACGAGCAGTACTTC,CASSVTGLEYEQYF,NA,TRBJ2-7,few,14,TRBV9
TGTGCCAGCACCCAGGACGGGGGGCCCCACGGTACGCAGTATTTT,CASTQDGGPHGTQYF,NA,TRBJ2-3,NA,15,TRBV7-6
TGTGCCAGCAGCGTGACAGGGGGTTCGGACATTCAGTACTTC,CASSVTGGSDIQYF,TRBD1,TRBJ2-4,NA,14,TRBV9
TGTGCCAGCAGTCTCGGGGAGGGCTTGGGTACCGGGGAGCTGTTTTTT,CASSLGEGLGTGELFF,TRBD2,TRBJ2-2,few,16,TRBV12-3/TRBV12-4
TGTGCCAGCAGCCCGGGACGGGCGACAGGAAACACTGAAGCTTTCTTT,CASSPGRATGNTEAFF,NA,TRBJ1-1,few,16,TRBV7-9
TGTGCCAGCAGTTTATCGGCTGGAAAAGCCCAGTACTTC,CASSLSAGKAQYF,NA,TRBJ2-5,many,13,TRBV12-3/TRBV12-4
TGTGCCAGCAGACCCGAGGGGGGACCTGAAGAGACCCAGTACTTC,CASRPEGGPEETQYF,NA,TRBJ2-5,many,15,TRBV27
TGTGCCAGCAGTTGGCGGGAGGGCCGCAATGAGCAGTTCTTC,CASSWREGRNEQFF,TRBD2,TRBJ2-1,medium-sized,14,TRBV28
TGTGCCAGCACCATCGCCTCGCTGGTCGCCGGGGAGCTGTTTTTT,CASTIASLVAGELFF,NA,TRBJ2-2,NA,15,TRBV3-2